The 15 T cell receptor beta chains below come from one sample, sequenced in a study of blood T cell repertoires in COVID-19. Method: immunoSEQ multiplex PCR; TCRdb's copy keeps in-frame clones and lacks some. Among about 190,000 clones listed, nearly 90% were seen once. The sequencing input was peripheral blood. These receptors were taken from a man between 60 and 75 years old with active or convalescent COVID-19.

This clone was seen just once. For the CDR3, the DNA is TGTGCCAGCTCCCCAGGGGGCCGGAACACTGAAGCTTTCTTT. Protein sequence: CASSPGGRNTEAFF. The chain links TRBV6-5 to TRBJ1-1, with 8 bases fitting TRBD1. V lost 8 bases to trimming and J lost 1 base; unmatched junction nucleotides: 6. The CDR3 runs 14 residues. Germline V gene data show CDR1 as MNHEY and CDR2 as SVGAGI.

The chain has TRBV5-5 and TRBJ2-3; TRBD2 aligns across 11 bases. This CDR3 contains 15 residues. V was pared by 0 bases and J by 6 bases, with 3 bases of the junction left unmatched. Germline CDR1 and CDR2: SGHKS and YYEKEE (reference sequence). CDR3 DNA: TGTGCCAGCAGCTTGGTGACTAGCGGGGCCGATACGCAGTATTTT. Encoded protein: CASSLVTSGADTQYF.

The V call is TRBV10-1, the J call TRBJ2-3, with TRBD2 matching 11 bases. The V gene's germline CDR1 is WNHNN and CDR2 SYGVQD (reference sequence). V trimming: 6 bases; J trimming: 2 bases; junction bases outside the gene matches: 4. The CDR3 loop spans 15 amino acids. CDR3 DNA sequence: TGCGCCAGCAGCCGGGGACTAGCGGACACAGATACGCAGTATTTT. Translation gives CASSRGLADTDTQYF.

This clone came up a few times. The chain joins TRBV7-2 to TRBJ2-3; 7 bases are shared with TRBD2. Trimming cost V 5 bases and J 3 bases; bases outside gene matches: 8. From germline, CDR1 is SGHTA and CDR2 FQGNSA. This CDR3 contains 15 residues. The CDR3 bases are TGTGCCAGCAGCCCGTGGGGACTACCTACAGATACGCAGTATTTT. Residues: CASSPWGLPTDTQYF.

About this clone: A junction end diverges from the germline sequence, so it may reflect a read error. The gene calls are TRBV18 and TRBJ2-5, with TRBD1 matching over 9 bases. Germline V gene sequence: CDR1 KGHSH, CDR2 LQKENI. The CDR3 totals 15 residues. The CDR3 region is CASTRTGDAQGTQYF. For the CDR3, the DNA is TGTGCCAGCACTCGGACAGGGGACGCTCAAGGGACCCAGTACTTC.

The chain uses TRBV3-1 (or the pseudogene TRBV3-2) and TRBJ1-2; tentative D call: TRBD1 (6 bases). The CDR3 runs to 15 residues. The ends were cut back, 2 bases at V and 4 bases at J, with 14 bases in the middle. CDR1 and CDR2 from the germline V gene are LGHDT and YNNKEL (reference sequence). CDR3 in DNA: TGTGCCAGCAGCCAATCCAGAACAGGGCGCTATGGCTACACCTTC. This codes for CASSQSRTGRYGYTF.

The rearrangement joins TRBV11-2 to TRBJ2-1; TRBD2 matches 10 bases. V gave up 4 bases and J gave up 7 bases; unmatched junction bases: 7. Germline CDR1 is SGHAT and CDR2 is FQNNGV. This CDR3 has 15 amino acids. The DNA for the CDR3 is TGTGCCAGCAGCTCGCTAGCGGGGGAAGGGAATGAGCAGTTCTTC. The encoded protein is CASSSLAGEGNEQFF. The entire variable domain, with the rest obtained from reference TRBV11-2 and TRBJ2-1, is as follows: EAGVAQSPRYKIIEKRQSVAFWCNPISGHATLYWYQQILGQGPKLLIQFQNNGVVDDSQLPKDRFSAERLKGVDSTLKIQPAKLEDSAVYLCASSSLAGEGNEQFFGPGTRLTVL.

J is TRBJ1-1 and V is TRBV7-9; D ambiguous. This CDR3 region has 14 residues. V dropped 1 base and J dropped 4 bases, with 10 bases sitting between them. From germline, CDR1 is SEHNR and CDR2 FQNEAQ (reference sequence). The DNA for the CDR3 is TGTGCCAGCAGCTTAGAGGCGGGTAGCACTGAAGCTTTCTTT. The encoded protein is CASSLEAGSTEAFF.

The V and J genes are TRBV21-1 and TRBJ2-1; the table's TRBD1 call for D was not verified on the DNA. TRBV21-1 is a pseudogene locus. The CDR3 is 15 amino acids. CDR3 DNA sequence: TGTGCCAGCAGCAAGGGGGACAGGGTGGTCAATGAGCAGTTCTTC. This gives the protein CASSKGDRVVNEQFF.

This sequence joins TRBV28 and TRBJ2-1; D is ambiguous. The CDR3 has 13 residues. The germline V gene has CDR1 MDHEN and CDR2 SYDVKM. Trimming removed 1 base from V and 9 bases from J, with 10 bases in between. CDR3 nucleotides: TGTGCCAGCAGTTTATCCCGACATACTGAGCAGTTCTTC. This codes for CASSLSRHTEQFF.

This rearrangement joins TRBV27 to TRBJ1-3; D gene ambiguous. This CDR3 is 17 amino acids long. The germline V and J ends were trimmed by 0 bases and 0 bases, with 12 bases remaining between them. CDR1 is MNHEY, CDR2 SMNVEV, per germline (reference sequence). The chain's CDR3 is CASSLSGSKDSGNTIYF. The CDR3 DNA reads as TGTGCCAGCAGTTTATCAGGGAGTAAGGACTCTGGAAACACCATATATTTT.

This clone was counted once. This chain connects TRBV4-1 to TRBJ2-5; TRBD2 might be the D (5 bases). The CDR3 consists of 14 residues. Germline values: CDR1 MGHRA, CDR2 YSYEKL. The V and J ends lost 3 bases and 2 bases respectively, with 10 bases between them. In DNA, the CDR3 is TGCGCCAGCAGCCAGGCGGACTTACAAGAGACCCAGTACTTC. Translation gives CASSQADLQETQYF.

This clone came up a few times. This chain connects TRBV6-5 to TRBJ1-4; 7 bases are a match to TRBD1. Germline trimming cut 8 bases from V and 8 bases from J; bases unmatched to any gene: 8. Germline V CDR1 and CDR2: MNHEY, SVGAGI. This CDR3 comprises 13 residues. CDR3 in DNA: TGTGCCAGCCAGCAGACGACAGGGGAAAAACTGTTTTTT. Its protein is CASQQTTGEKLFF.

The chain couples TRBV2 to TRBJ2-7; perhaps TRBD2 as D (5 bases). Germline CDR1 and CDR2: SNHLY and FYNNEI. Between the trimmed V and J ends, which lost 8 bases and 2 bases, there was a span of 13 bases. This CDR3 is 13 amino acids long. CDR3 residues: CASHLPGTYEQYF. The DNA for the CDR3 is TGTGCCAGCCACCTCCCCGGGACCTACGAGCAGTACTTC.

The chain combines TRBV5-4 with TRBJ2-7; 7 bases match TRBD1. This CDR3 is 13 amino acids long. Looked up from germline, CDR1 is SGHNT and CDR2 is YYREEE (reference sequence). Germline trimming cut 3 bases from V and 7 bases from J; bases unmatched to any gene: 7. CDR3 region: CASSSGTVYEQYF. The DNA of the CDR3 is TGTGCCAGCAGCTCGGGGACAGTTTATGAGCAGTACTTC. The variable domain in full, completed from reference TRBV5-4 and TRBJ2-7, reads ETGVTQSPTHLIKTRGQQVTLRCSSQSGHNTVSWYQQALGQGPQFIFQYYREEENGRGNFPPRFSGLQFPNYSSELNVNALELDDSALYLCASSSGTVYEQYFGPGTRLTVT.